What follows are 22 T cell receptor beta chains derived from one specimen sequenced in a study of blood T cell repertoires in COVID-19. Sequenced by immunoSEQ multiplex PCR; TCRdb stores in-frame clones only, minus some. Among 200,000 to 250,000 clones listed, about 90% were seen once. The sequencing input was peripheral blood. These receptors were taken from a woman aged 55-75 years with acute or convalescent COVID-19.

The rearrangement links TRBV18 to TRBJ1-6, with TRBD1 matching over 8 bases. CDR1 and CDR2 from the germline V gene are KGHSH and LQKENI. With V trimmed by 10 bases and J by 7 bases, 6 bases remained unmatched. The CDR3 runs 13 residues. The CDR3 bases are TGTGCCACCCGGGGACAGGAGAATTCACCCCTCCACTTT. Residues: CATRGQENSPLHF.

The chain uses TRBV12-3 or TRBV12-4 and TRBJ2-7; D is unresolved. The CDR3 spans 11 residues. Trimming stripped 5 bases from V and 2 bases from J, with 4 bases between. The CDR3 is CASSTAYEQYF. The CDR3, as DNA: TGTGCCAGCAGTACGGCCTACGAGCAGTACTTC.

The V gene is TRBV20-1, the J gene TRBJ1-5; 10 bases line up with TRBD1. Germline V gives CDR1 DFQATT, CDR2 SNEGSKA (reference sequence). This CDR3 has 14 amino acids. The V segment lost 3 bases and the J segment 6 bases; nucleotides outside the gene matches: 5. The CDR3 sequence: CSASAGQGRQPQHF. CDR3 nucleotide sequence: TGCAGTGCTAGTGCGGGACAGGGGCGTCAGCCCCAGCATTTT.

The chain is built from TRBV24-1 and TRBJ1-1; no definite D call. The V end was cut by 2 bases, the J end by 1 base, with 7 bases between. The germline CDR1 and CDR2 sequences are KGHDR and SFDVKD. The CDR3 runs 14 residues. CDR3 region: CATSDSAGNTEAFF. CDR3 coding DNA: TGTGCCACCAGTGATTCGGCAGGGAACACTGAAGCTTTCTTT.

Turning to this clone: A junction end diverges from the germline sequence, so it may reflect a read error. The chain has TRBV7-3 and TRBJ2-1; D might be TRBD1 (6 bases). CDR1 is SGHTA and CDR2 is FQGTGA in the germline V gene. There are 15 residues in the CDR3. CDR3 loop: CASSLTGHGAYEQFF. DNA for the CDR3: TGTGCCAGCAGCCTAACAGGGCATGGGGCCTATGAGCAGTTCTTC.

J is TRBJ1-2 and V is TRBV7-9; 7 nucleotides match TRBD1. The CDR3 is 16 residues long. Germline loops: CDR1 SEHNR, CDR2 FQNEAQ (reference sequence). The junction had 10 bases not matched to a gene; V was cut back by 1 base and J by 5 bases. The CDR3 spells CASSLDPDRVGYGYTF. The CDR3 coding sequence is TGTGCCAGCAGCTTAGACCCCGACAGGGTGGGGTATGGCTACACCTTC.

The V call is TRBV19, the J call TRBJ2-3, with 8 bases fitting TRBD2. V was clipped by 0 bases and J by 5 bases; unmatched bases: 10. Germline-derived CDR1 and CDR2 are LNHDA and SQIVND (reference sequence). CDR3 length equals 17 residues. CDR3 coding DNA: TGTGCCAGTAGTATAGACAGCGGGAGAGGAAGGGGAGATACGCAGTATTTT. This encodes CASSIDSGRGRGDTQYF.

The V gene is TRBV7-3, the J gene TRBJ2-1; TRBD2 aligns across 8 bases. This CDR3 is built from 14 residues. Losses at the gene ends were 0 bases for V and 9 bases for J; bases not matched to a gene: 4. Germline V gene lookup returns CDR1 SGHTA and CDR2 FQGTGA. The CDR3: CASSLTSGVGEQFF. Here the CDR3 DNA reads TGTGCCAGCAGCTTAACTAGCGGGGTGGGTGAGCAGTTCTTC.

This chain links TRBV5-5 with TRBJ2-5; D not resolved. CDR1 is SGHKS and CDR2 is YYEKEE in the germline V gene (reference sequence). CDR3 length: 11 residues. Trimming shortened V by 1 base and J by 5 bases, and 3 bases separated the two germline ends. CDR3 coding DNA: TGTGCCAGCAGCTTGTCGGAGACCCAGTACTTC. It specifies CASSLSETQYF.

The V call is TRBV3-1 (or the pseudogene TRBV3-2), the J call TRBJ1-2; 7 bases line up with TRBD1. V trimming: 5 bases; J trimming: 6 bases; junction bases outside the gene matches: 9. Germline-derived CDR1 and CDR2 are LGHDT and YNNKEL (reference sequence). The CDR3 is made up of 14 amino acids. The CDR3 nucleotides read TGTGCCAGCAGCGCCCGGGACAGAGGGAATGGCTACACCTTC. Translated, it gives CASSARDRGNGYTF.

Here the CDR3 DNA reads TGTGCCATCAGTGAGGCTAGCGGGGGGACAGACGAGCAGTTCTTC. This codes for CAISEASGGTDEQFF. The V gene is TRBV10-3, the J gene TRBJ2-1; 11 positions agree with TRBD2. This CDR3 contains 15 residues. Germline CDR1 reads ENHRY; CDR2 reads SYGVKD. Trimming cost V 2 bases and J 10 bases; bases outside gene matches: 7.

The rearrangement uses TRBV9 and TRBJ1-5; D gene uncertain. Per germline, CDR1 SGDLS and CDR2 YYNGEE. Trimming stripped 3 bases from V and 3 bases from J, with 13 bases between. The CDR3 contains 15 residues. CDR3 bases: TGTGCCAGCAGCGCCGGAGGAGCTTTCAATCAGCCCCAGCATTTT. It is translated as CASSAGGAFNQPQHF.

This sequence joins TRBV6-5 and TRBJ1-1; D is undetermined. Germline CDR1 MNHEY, CDR2 SVGAGI. Trimming removed 0 bases at V and 4 bases at J, with 9 bases between. CDR3 length: 14 amino acids. The DNA for the CDR3 is TGTGCCAGCAGTTACTCCCCGGGTACCACTGAAGCTTTCTTT. Translated, it gives CASSYSPGTTEAFF.

V usage is TRBV12-3 or TRBV12-4 and J usage is TRBJ2-4; tentative D call: TRBD2 (5 bases). The CDR3 extends over 13 amino acids. Trimming cost V 5 bases and J 7 bases, with 12 bases left between them. The CDR3: CASSPRGLNIQYF. CDR3 nucleotide sequence: TGTGCCAGCAGTCCCCGGGGTCTCAACATTCAGTACTTC.

This chain connects TRBV19 to TRBJ1-5, with D possibly being TRBD1 (6 bases). From germline, CDR1 is LNHDA and CDR2 SQIVND (reference sequence). This CDR3 comprises 15 residues. The ends were cut back, 5 bases at V and 7 bases at J, with 18 bases in the middle. As DNA, the CDR3 is TGTGCCAGTAGTCTTCCTCCGGGGGGCAGACAGCCCCAGCATTTT. It specifies CASSLPPGGRQPQHF.

This clone was found a few times. The CDR3 DNA reads TGTGCCAGCAGCTCCGAAACTCGGACTGAAGCTTTCTTT. Translating gives CASSSETRTEAFF. V is TRBV7-3 and J is TRBJ1-1; D is uncertain. Germline V gene lookup returns CDR1 SGHTA and CDR2 FQGTGA. The CDR3 is 13 amino acids. The V end lost 4 bases, the J end lost 5 bases, and 11 bases lay between the germline ends.

Of note for this clone: Other DNA sequences of this sample code for an identical CDR3. This chain connects TRBV7-9 to TRBJ1-6; D gene ambiguous. Trimming took off 3 bases at V and 0 bases at J, with 6 bases between the two ends. The germline V gene has CDR1 SEHNR and CDR2 FQNEAQ (reference sequence). The CDR3 sequence is 15 residues long. CDR3 sequence reads: CASSLGSSYNSPLHF. The DNA of the CDR3 is TGTGCCAGCAGCTTGGGGAGCTCCTATAATTCACCCCTCCACTTT.

This sequence joins TRBV15 and TRBJ1-2, with 11 bases identical to TRBD1. CDR1 LNHNV and CDR2 YYDKDF come from the germline V gene (reference sequence). The CDR3 has 14 amino acids. Trimming at V came to 5 bases and at J to 6 bases, leaving 5 bases not matched to a gene. The CDR3 reads CATSDGQGADGYTF. CDR3 nucleotide sequence: TGTGCCACCAGCGATGGACAGGGGGCCGATGGCTACACCTTC.

The chain uses TRBV7-8 and TRBJ1-3; no clear D. This CDR3 spans 11 amino acids. V shed 7 bases and J shed 4 bases, with 5 bases lying between them. CDR1 and CDR2 from the germline V gene are SGHVS and FQNEAQ. CDR3 residues: CASTSGNTIYF. The CDR3 DNA reads as TGTGCCAGCACCTCCGGAAACACCATATATTTT. Supplemented by reference TRBV7-8 and TRBJ1-3, the full variable domain reads GAGVSQSPRYKVAKRGQDVALRCDPISGHVSLFWYQQALGQGPEFLTYFQNEAQLDKSGLPSDRFFAERPEGSVSTLKIQRTQQEDSAVYLCASTSGNTIYFGEGSWLTVV.

This clone came up once. V is TRBV11-2 and J is TRBJ1-1, with no clear D. Germline lookup yields CDR1 SGHAT and CDR2 FQNNGV. The CDR3 is made up of 14 amino acids. V lost 8 bases and J lost 7, with 20 bases in between. Here the CDR3 DNA reads TGTGCCAGCCGCCACCCGAGAGGGCAAGGTGAAGCTTTCTTT. This encodes CASRHPRGQGEAFF.

In the case of this clone: Relative to the germline gene, one junction end is altered; a read error may explain this. The V and J genes are TRBV7-7 and TRBJ2-2, with D possibly matching TRBD2 (5 bases). The CDR3 is made up of 18 amino acids. CDR1 SSHAT and CDR2 FNYEAQ come from the germline V gene (reference sequence). The CDR3 region has the DNA TGTGCTAGCAGCTCCGGTTTCGGCAGACGGGGAGACACCGGGGAGCTGTTTTTT. Encoded protein: CASSSGFGRRGDTGELFF.

This clone has a single count. The chain joins TRBV5-4 to TRBJ2-5, with D possibly TRBD1 on 6 matching bases. V lost 4 bases, J lost 2 bases, and 12 bases lay in between. The CDR3 is 14 residues long. The germline V gene encodes CDR1 SGHNT and CDR2 YYREEE (reference sequence). CDR3 sequence: CASSTGTRQETQYF. CDR3 DNA: TGTGCCAGCAGCACTGGGACACGACAAGAGACCCAGTACTTC.